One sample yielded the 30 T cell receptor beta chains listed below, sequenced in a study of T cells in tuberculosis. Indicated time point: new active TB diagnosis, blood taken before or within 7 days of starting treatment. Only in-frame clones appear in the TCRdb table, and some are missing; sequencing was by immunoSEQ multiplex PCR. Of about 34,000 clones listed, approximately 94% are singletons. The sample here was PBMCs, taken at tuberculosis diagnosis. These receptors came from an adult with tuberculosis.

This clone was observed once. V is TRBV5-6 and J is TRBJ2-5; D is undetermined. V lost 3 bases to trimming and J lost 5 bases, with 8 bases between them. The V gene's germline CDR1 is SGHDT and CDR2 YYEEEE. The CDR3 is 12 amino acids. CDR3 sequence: CASSSLLETQYF. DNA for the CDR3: TGTGCCAGCAGCTCCCTTCTGGAGACCCAGTACTTC.

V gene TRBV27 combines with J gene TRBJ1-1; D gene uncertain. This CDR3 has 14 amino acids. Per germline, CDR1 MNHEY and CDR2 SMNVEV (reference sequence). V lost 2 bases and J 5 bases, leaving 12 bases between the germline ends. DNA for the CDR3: TGTGCCAGCAGTTTAACACCTCTCGGGACTGAAGCTTTCTTT. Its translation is CASSLTPLGTEAFF.

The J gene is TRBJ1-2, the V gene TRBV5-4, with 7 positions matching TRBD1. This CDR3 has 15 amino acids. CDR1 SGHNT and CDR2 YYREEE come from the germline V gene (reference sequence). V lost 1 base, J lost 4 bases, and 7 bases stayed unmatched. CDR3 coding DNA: TGTGCCAGCAGCTTGTCAGGACAGGTGGGCTATGGCTACACCTTC. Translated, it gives CASSLSGQVGYGYTF. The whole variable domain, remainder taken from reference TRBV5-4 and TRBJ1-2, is ETGVTQSPTHLIKTRGQQVTLRCSSQSGHNTVSWYQQALGQGPQFIFQYYREEENGRGNFPPRFSGLQFPNYSSELNVNALELDDSALYLCASSLSGQVGYGYTFGSGTRLTVV.

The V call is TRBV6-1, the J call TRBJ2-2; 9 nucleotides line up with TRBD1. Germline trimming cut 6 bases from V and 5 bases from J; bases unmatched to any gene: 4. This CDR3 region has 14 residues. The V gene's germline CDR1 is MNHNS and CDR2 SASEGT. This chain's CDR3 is CASRGTGFTGELFF. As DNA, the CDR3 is TGTGCCAGCAGAGGGACAGGGTTTACCGGGGAGCTGTTTTTT.

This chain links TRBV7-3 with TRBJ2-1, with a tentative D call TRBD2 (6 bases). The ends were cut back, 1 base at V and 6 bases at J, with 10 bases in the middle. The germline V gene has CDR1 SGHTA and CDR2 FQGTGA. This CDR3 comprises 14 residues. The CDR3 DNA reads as TGTGCCAGCAGCTTAATGACCGGGAGCAATGAGCAGTTCTTC. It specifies CASSLMTGSNEQFF. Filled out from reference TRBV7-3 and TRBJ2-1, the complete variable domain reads GAGVSQTPSNKVTEKGKYVELRCDPISGHTALYWYRQSLGQGPEFLIYFQGTGAADDSGLPNDRFFAVRPEGSVSTLKIQRTERGDSAVYLCASSLMTGSNEQFFGPGTRLTVL.

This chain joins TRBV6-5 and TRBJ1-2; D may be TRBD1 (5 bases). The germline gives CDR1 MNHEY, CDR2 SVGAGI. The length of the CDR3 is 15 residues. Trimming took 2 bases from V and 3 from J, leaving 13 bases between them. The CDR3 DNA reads TGTGCCAGCAGTTACGAGGGAACGGGGGACTATGGCTACACCTTC. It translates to CASSYEGTGDYGYTF.

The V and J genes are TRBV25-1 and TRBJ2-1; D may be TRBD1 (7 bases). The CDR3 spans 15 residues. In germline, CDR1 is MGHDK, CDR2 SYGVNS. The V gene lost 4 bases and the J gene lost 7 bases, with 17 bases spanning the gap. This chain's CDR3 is CASSGRRQGGNEQFF. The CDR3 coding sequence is TGTGCCAGCAGTGGCCGGCGGCAGGGGGGAAATGAGCAGTTCTTC.

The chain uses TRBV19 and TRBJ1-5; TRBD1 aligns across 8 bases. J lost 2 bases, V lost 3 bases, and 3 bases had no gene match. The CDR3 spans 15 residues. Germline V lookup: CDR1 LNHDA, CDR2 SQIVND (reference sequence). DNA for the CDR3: TGTGCCAGTAGTATCCCGGGACAGGGCAATCAGCCCCAGCATTTT. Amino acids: CASSIPGQGNQPQHF.

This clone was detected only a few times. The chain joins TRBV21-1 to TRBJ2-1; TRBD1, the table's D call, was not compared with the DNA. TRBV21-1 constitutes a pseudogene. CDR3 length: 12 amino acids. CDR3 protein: CASSQGRGEQFF. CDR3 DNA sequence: TGTGCCAGCAGCCAGGGCCGTGGTGAGCAGTTCTTC.

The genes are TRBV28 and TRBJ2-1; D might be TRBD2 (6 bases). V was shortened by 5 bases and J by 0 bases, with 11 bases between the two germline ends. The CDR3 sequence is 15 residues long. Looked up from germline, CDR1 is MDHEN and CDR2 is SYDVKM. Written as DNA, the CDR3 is TGTGCCAGCAGTCCTGTCGGGAGCTCCTACAATGAGCAGTTCTTC. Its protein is CASSPVGSSYNEQFF.

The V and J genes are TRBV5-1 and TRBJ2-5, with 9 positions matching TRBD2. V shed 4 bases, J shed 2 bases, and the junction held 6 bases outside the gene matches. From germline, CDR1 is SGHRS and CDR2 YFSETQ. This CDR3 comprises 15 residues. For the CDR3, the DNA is TGCGCCAGCAGCCCCGCGGCGGGGGGGCAAGAGACCCAGTACTTC. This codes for CASSPAAGGQETQYF.

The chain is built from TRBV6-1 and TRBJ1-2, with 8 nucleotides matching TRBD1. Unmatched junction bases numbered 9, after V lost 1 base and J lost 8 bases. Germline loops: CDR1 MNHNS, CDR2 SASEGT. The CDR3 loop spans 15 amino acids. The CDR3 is CASSEVQGAFGGYTF. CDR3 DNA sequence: TGTGCCAGCAGTGAAGTTCAGGGGGCTTTCGGAGGCTACACCTTC.

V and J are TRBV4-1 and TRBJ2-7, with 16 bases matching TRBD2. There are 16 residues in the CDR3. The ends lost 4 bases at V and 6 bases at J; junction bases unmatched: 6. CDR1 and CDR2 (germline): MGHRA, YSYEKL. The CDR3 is CASSPPGLAGGREQYF. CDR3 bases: TGCGCCAGCAGCCCTCCGGGACTAGCGGGAGGGCGCGAGCAGTACTTC.

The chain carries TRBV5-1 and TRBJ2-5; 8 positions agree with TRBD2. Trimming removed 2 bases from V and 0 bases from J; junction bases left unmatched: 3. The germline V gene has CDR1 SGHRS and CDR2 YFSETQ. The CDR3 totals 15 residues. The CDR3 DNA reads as TGCGCCAGCAGCTTTAGCGGGGCGTACCAAGAGACCCAGTACTTC. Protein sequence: CASSFSGAYQETQYF.

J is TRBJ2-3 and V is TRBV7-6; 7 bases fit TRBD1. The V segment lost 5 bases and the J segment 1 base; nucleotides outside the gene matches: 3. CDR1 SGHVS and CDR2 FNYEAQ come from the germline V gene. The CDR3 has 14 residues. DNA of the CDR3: TGTGCCAGCAGCCCCGGACAGGGCACAGATACGCAGTATTTT. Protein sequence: CASSPGQGTDTQYF.

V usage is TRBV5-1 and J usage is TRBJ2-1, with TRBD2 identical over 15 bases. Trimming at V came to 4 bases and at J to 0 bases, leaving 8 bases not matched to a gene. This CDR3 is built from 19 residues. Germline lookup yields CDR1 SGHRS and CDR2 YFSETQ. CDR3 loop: CASSPVGTSGGSSYNEQFF. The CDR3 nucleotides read TGCGCCAGCAGCCCGGTCGGGACTAGCGGGGGGAGCTCCTACAATGAGCAGTTCTTC.

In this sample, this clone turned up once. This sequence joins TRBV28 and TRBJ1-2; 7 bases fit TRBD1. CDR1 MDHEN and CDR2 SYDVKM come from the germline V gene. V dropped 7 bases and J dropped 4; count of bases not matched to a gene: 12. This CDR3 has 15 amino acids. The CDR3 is CASIGRDSRSYGYTF. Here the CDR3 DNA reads TGTGCCAGCATAGGTAGGGACAGCAGGAGCTATGGCTACACCTTC.

The CDR3 is CASSLRQGYQPQHF. CDR3 in DNA: TGTGCCAGCAGTTTAAGGCAGGGGTATCAGCCCCAGCATTTT. The gene calls are TRBV27 and TRBJ1-5; tentative D call: TRBD1 (6 bases). Germline V CDR1 and CDR2: MNHEY, SMNVEV (reference sequence). Trimming pared 2 bases from V and 5 bases from J, leaving 10 bases between. The CDR3 has 14 amino acids.

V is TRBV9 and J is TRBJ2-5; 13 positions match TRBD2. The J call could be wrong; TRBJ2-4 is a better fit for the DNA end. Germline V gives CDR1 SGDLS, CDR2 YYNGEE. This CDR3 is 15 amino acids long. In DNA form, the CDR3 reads TGTGCCAGCAGCGTAGGAACTAGCGGGGGGGCCATTCAGTACTTC. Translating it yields CASSVGTSGGAIQYF.

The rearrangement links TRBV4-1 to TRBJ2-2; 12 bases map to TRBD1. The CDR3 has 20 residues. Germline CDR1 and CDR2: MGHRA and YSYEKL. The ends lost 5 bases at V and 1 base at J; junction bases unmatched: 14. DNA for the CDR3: TGCGCCAGCAGCTTGACCTATTCCGGGACAGGGGGCAGGAACACCGGGGAGCTGTTTTTT. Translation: CASSLTYSGTGGRNTGELFF.

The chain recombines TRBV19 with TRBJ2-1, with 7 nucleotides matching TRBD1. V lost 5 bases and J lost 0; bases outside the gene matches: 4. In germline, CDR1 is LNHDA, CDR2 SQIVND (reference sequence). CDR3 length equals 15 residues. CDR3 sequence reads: CASSLPGGSYNEQFF. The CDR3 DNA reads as TGTGCCAGTAGTCTTCCAGGGGGCTCCTACAATGAGCAGTTCTTC.

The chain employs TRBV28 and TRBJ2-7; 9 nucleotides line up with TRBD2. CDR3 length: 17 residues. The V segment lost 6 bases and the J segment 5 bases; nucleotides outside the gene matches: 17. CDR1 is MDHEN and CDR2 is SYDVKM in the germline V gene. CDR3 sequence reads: CASRTLRLAGVVDEQYF. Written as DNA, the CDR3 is TGTGCCAGCAGGACACTTCGATTAGCGGGAGTTGTAGACGAGCAGTACTTC.

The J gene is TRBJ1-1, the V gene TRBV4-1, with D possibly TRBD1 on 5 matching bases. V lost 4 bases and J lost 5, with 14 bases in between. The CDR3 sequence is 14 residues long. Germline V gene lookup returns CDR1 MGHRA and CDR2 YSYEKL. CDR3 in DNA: TGCGCCAGCAGCCTAGGACTAAGGGGTACTGAAGCTTTCTTT. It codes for CASSLGLRGTEAFF.

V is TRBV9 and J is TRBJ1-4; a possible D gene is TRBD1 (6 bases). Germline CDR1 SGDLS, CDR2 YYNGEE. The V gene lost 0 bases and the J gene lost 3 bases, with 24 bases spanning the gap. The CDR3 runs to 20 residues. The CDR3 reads CASSVDHDPSWTDPNEKLFF. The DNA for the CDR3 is TGTGCCAGCAGCGTAGATCATGACCCATCTTGGACAGATCCTAATGAAAAACTGTTTTTT.

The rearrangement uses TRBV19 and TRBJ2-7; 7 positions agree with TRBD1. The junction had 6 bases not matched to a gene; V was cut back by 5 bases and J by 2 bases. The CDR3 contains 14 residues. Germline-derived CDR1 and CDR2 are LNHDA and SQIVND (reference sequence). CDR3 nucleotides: TGTGCCAGTAGTCCGGCAGGGGGTGCCTACGAGCAGTACTTC. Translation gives CASSPAGGAYEQYF.

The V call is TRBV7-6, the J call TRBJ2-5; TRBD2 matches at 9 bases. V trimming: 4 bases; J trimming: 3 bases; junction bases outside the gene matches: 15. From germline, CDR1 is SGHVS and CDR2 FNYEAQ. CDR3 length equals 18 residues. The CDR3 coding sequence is TGTGCCAGCAGCTCACCAGAGAGGGCGGGAGGGCCAGAAGAGACCCAGTACTTC. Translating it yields CASSSPERAGGPEETQYF.

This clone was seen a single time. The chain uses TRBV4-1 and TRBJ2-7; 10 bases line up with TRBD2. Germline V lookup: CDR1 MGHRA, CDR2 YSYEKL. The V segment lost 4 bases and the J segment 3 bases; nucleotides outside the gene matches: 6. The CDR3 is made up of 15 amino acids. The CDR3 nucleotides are TGCGCCAGCAGCCTCAGTAGGACTAGCGGCTACGAGCAGTACTTC. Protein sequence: CASSLSRTSGYEQYF.

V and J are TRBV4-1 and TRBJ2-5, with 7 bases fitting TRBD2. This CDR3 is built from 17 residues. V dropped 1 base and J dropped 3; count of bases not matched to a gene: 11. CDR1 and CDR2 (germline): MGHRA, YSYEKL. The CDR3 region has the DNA TGCGCCAGCAGCCAAGGGGGTGGACTAGGCGGAGAAGAGACCCAGTACTTC. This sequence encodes CASSQGGGLGGEETQYF.

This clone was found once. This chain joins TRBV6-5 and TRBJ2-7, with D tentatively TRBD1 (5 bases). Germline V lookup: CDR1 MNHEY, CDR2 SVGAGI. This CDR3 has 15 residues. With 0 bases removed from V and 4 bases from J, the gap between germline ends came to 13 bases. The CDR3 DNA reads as TGTGCCAGCAGTTACTCGACTGGGGCGGTTTACGAGCAGTACTTC. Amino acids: CASSYSTGAVYEQYF.

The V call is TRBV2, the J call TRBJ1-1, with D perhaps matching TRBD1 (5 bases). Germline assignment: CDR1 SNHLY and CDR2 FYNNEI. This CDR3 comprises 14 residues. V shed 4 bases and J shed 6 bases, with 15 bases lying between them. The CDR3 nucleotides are TGTGCCAGCAGTGGGAACCAGGGTTGGGCTGAAGCTTTCTTT. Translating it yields CASSGNQGWAEAFF.